The next 10 T cell receptor beta chains were all read from a single sample in a study of OX40 agonist ivuxolimab in advanced cancers. Repertoires were generated with immunoSEQ multiplex PCR, while TCRdb's copy carries only in-frame clones and drops some. The top ten clones hold approximately 11% of a sample with under 45,000 clones, roughly four fifths of them seen once. Sequences were derived from CD4+ or CD8+ T cells sorted from blood, sampled in a trial of the OX40 agonist ivuxolimab. The receptors were sampled from an adult with an advanced solid tumor such as melanoma, head and neck, liver or kidney cancer.

This clone was found a few times. The CDR3 sequence is CASSLGTSVTDTQYF. The CDR3, as DNA: TGCGCCAGCAGCTTGGGGACTAGCGTCACAGATACGCAGTATTTT. V gene TRBV5-1 combines with J gene TRBJ2-3; 9 positions agree with TRBD2. From germline, CDR1 is SGHRS and CDR2 YFSETQ. V was pared by 0 bases and J by 2 bases, with 1 base of the junction left unmatched. The CDR3 contains 15 residues.

The chain couples TRBV10-2 to TRBJ2-3; TRBD2 aligns across 9 bases. Trimming cost V 0 bases and J 0 bases; bases outside gene matches: 1. CDR1 is WSHSY and CDR2 is SAAADI in the germline V gene. CDR3 length equals 16 residues. DNA for the CDR3: TGCGCCAGCAGTGAGTCGACTAGCGGTAGCACAGATACGCAGTATTTT. Encoded protein: CASSESTSGSTDTQYF.

This clone has only a few counts. The rearrangement links TRBV7-9 to TRBJ2-5; TRBD1 matches 11 bases. Germline CDR1 reads SEHNR; CDR2 reads FQNEAQ (reference sequence). CDR3 length: 15 residues. V shed 6 bases, J shed 2 bases, and the junction held 5 bases outside the gene matches. The CDR3 region is CASRSRDRGQETQYF. The CDR3 DNA follows: TGTGCCAGCAGGTCCCGGGACAGGGGGCAAGAGACCCAGTACTTC.

The chain links TRBV11-2 to TRBJ2-3; 7 positions match TRBD2. The CDR3 consists of 15 residues. The V segment lost 5 bases and the J segment 1 base; nucleotides outside the gene matches: 6. Germline values: CDR1 SGHAT, CDR2 FQNNGV. The CDR3 is CASSPKRGGTDTQYF. The CDR3 bases are TGTGCCAGCAGCCCCAAGCGGGGCGGCACAGATACGCAGTATTTT. Full variable domain (rest looked up from reference TRBV11-2 and TRBJ2-3): EAGVAQSPRYKIIEKRQSVAFWCNPISGHATLYWYQQILGQGPKLLIQFQNNGVVDDSQLPKDRFSAERLKGVDSTLKIQPAKLEDSAVYLCASSPKRGGTDTQYFGPGTRLTVL.

The gene calls are TRBV18 and TRBJ2-2, with a weak D call TRBD2 (6 bases). Per germline, CDR1 KGHSH and CDR2 LQKENI. The V gene lost 6 bases and the J gene lost 2 bases, with 22 bases spanning the gap. CDR3 length equals 18 residues. CDR3 residues: CASSSPLGLTNNTGELFF. The DNA of the CDR3 is TGTGCCAGCTCCAGTCCGTTGGGACTCACCAATAACACCGGGGAGCTGTTTTTT.

This chain connects TRBV28 to TRBJ1-5; 7 bases fit TRBD1. Germline V lookup: CDR1 MDHEN, CDR2 SYDVKM. With V trimmed by 10 bases and J by 7 bases, 7 bases remained unmatched. The CDR3 runs to 12 residues. The chain's CDR3 is CATWDRVQPQHF. Written as DNA, the CDR3 is TGTGCCACCTGGGACAGAGTCCAGCCCCAGCATTTT.

The chain is built from TRBV25-1 and TRBJ2-5; D may be TRBD1 or TRBD2 (5 bases each). This CDR3 comprises 12 residues. The germline V and J ends were trimmed by 11 bases and 2 bases, with 12 bases remaining between them. CDR1 is MGHDK and CDR2 is SYGVNS in the germline V gene. The CDR3 sequence is CAAGTAQETQYF. In DNA, the CDR3 is TGTGCCGCCGGGACGGCTCAAGAGACCCAGTACTTC.

The chain links TRBV4-1 to TRBJ1-1; D gene ambiguous. The V end was cut by 4 bases, the J end by 5 bases, with 11 bases between. Germline-derived CDR1 and CDR2 are MGHRA and YSYEKL. There are 13 residues in the CDR3. The chain's CDR3 is CASSLGGRTEAFF. The CDR3 bases are TGCGCCAGCAGCCTTGGAGGGAGGACTGAAGCTTTCTTT.

This chain joins TRBV29-1 and TRBJ2-2; the D gene is possibly TRBD1 (5 bases). This CDR3 region has 13 residues. Trimming cost V 6 bases and J 2 bases, with 10 bases left between them. Per germline, CDR1 SQVTM and CDR2 ANQGSEA. The CDR3 loop reads CSVVTVNTGELFF. In DNA form, the CDR3 reads TGCAGCGTGGTGACAGTCAACACCGGGGAGCTGTTTTTT.

This chain links TRBV6-5 with TRBJ2-7; 7 bases align to TRBD1. Germline-derived CDR1 and CDR2 are MNHEY and SVGAGI. V gave up 0 bases and J gave up 0 bases; unmatched junction bases: 5. The CDR3 has 16 residues. The CDR3 DNA sequence: TGTGCCAGCAGTTACTCGGGCAGGGGGAGCTCCTACGAGCAGTACTTC. This translates into CASSYSGRGSSYEQYF.